These 10 T cell receptor beta chains were sequenced from one sample in a study of shared clonotypes between healthy human individuals. The table came from immunoSEQ multiplex PCR; TCRdb's copy has only in-frame clones and leaves some out. The profile shows around 980,000 clones, around three quarters of them singletons. The sequenced sample consisted of memory CD4+ T cells from PBMCs. Subset indicated: CD45RA-negative fraction. These receptors all stem from a man younger than 35 in good health. Some clones in this sample may be carry-over from other donors' samples.

On this clone itself: Other DNA sequences in this sample translate to the same CDR3. The V and J genes are TRBV7-3 and TRBJ2-2, with TRBD1 matching 8 bases. The CDR3 consists of 16 residues. The J segment lost 1 base and the V segment lost 3 bases, leaving 4 bases of the junction unmatched. Per the germline V gene, CDR1 is SGHTA and CDR2 is FQGTGA. The CDR3 DNA follows: TGTGCCAGCAGCTTCCTTGGGACAGGGAACACCGGGGAGCTGTTTTTT. Translated: CASSFLGTGNTGELFF.

This chain joins TRBV6-1 and TRBJ1-3; D is unclear. The CDR3 covers 15 residues. CDR1 MNHNS and CDR2 SASEGT come from the germline V gene. Trimming shortened V by 0 bases and J by 0 bases, and 6 bases separated the two germline ends. The CDR3 nucleotides are TGTGCCAGCAGTGAAGCCCATAACTCTGGAAACACCATATATTTT. Translating it yields CASSEAHNSGNTIYF.

This chain links TRBV7-9 with TRBJ2-7; tentatively, D is TRBD2 (6 bases). Germline assignment: CDR1 SEHNR and CDR2 FQNEAQ (reference sequence). V shed 1 base and J shed 0 bases, with 7 bases lying between them. The CDR3 has 14 residues. The CDR3 is CASSLGGISYEQYF. The CDR3 region has the DNA TGTGCCAGCAGCTTAGGCGGGATCTCCTACGAGCAGTACTTC.

This chain uses TRBV28 with TRBJ2-7, with TRBD1 matching over 7 bases. Trimming removed 7 bases from V and 2 bases from J; junction bases left unmatched: 8. Germline CDR1 and CDR2: MDHEN and SYDVKM. This CDR3 has 14 amino acids. Here the CDR3 reads CASTTTGVTYEQYF. CDR3 coding DNA: TGTGCCAGCACAACAACAGGGGTTACCTACGAGCAGTACTTC.

The rearrangement uses TRBV7-9 and TRBJ1-5; D is possibly TRBD1 (5 bases). Trimming took 1 base from V and 2 from J, leaving 9 bases between them. The CDR3 is 15 residues long. The germline CDR1 and CDR2 sequences are SEHNR and FQNEAQ (reference sequence). The CDR3 protein is CASSLEGGGNQPQHF. In nucleotides, the CDR3 is TGTGCCAGCAGCTTAGAAGGAGGGGGCAATCAGCCCCAGCATTTT.

The genes are TRBV10-3 and TRBJ1-5; D not certain. Trimming stripped 0 bases from V and 7 bases from J, with 7 bases between. This CDR3 is 13 amino acids long. Looked up from germline, CDR1 is ENHRY and CDR2 is SYGVKD. Here the CDR3 reads CAISESAEQPQHF. CDR3 nucleotide sequence: TGTGCCATCAGTGAGTCGGCGGAGCAGCCCCAGCATTTT.

The genes are TRBV29-1 and TRBJ2-3; possibly TRBD2 for D (6 bases). With 2 bases removed from V and 4 bases from J, the gap between germline ends came to 13 bases. Germline CDR1 is SQVTM and CDR2 is ANQGSEA. The CDR3 sequence is 14 residues long. Here the CDR3 reads CSVEFSGVSDTQYF. The CDR3 DNA sequence: TGCAGCGTTGAATTTTCGGGAGTGTCAGATACGCAGTATTTT.

The chain combines TRBV6-1 with TRBJ2-7; the D gene is possibly TRBD1 (6 bases). Germline CDR1 reads MNHNS; CDR2 reads SASEGT. The CDR3 spans 14 residues. Trimming cost V 4 bases and J 6 bases, with 16 bases left between them. The CDR3 is CASSGNRAGAEQYF. CDR3 DNA: TGTGCCAGCAGTGGAAACAGGGCTGGAGCCGAGCAGTACTTC.

The J gene is TRBJ1-5, the V gene TRBV18; D unclear. The V end was cut by 4 bases, the J end by 5 bases, with 9 bases between. Germline assignment: CDR1 KGHSH and CDR2 LQKENI. The CDR3 is 13 residues long. The DNA for the CDR3 is TGTGCCAGCTCACTGGACGTGGATCAGCCCCAGCATTTT. As protein: CASSLDVDQPQHF.

The V call is TRBV5-6, the J call TRBJ1-1; no clear D gene. Germline CDR1 reads SGHDT; CDR2 reads YYEEEE. V gave up 4 bases and J gave up 0 bases, with 22 bases separating them. There are 18 residues in the CDR3. CDR3 sequence (DNA): TGTGCCAGCAGCCCCTCATTAGGAGTCTATGAAATGAACACTGAAGCTTTCTTT. Amino acids: CASSPSLGVYEMNTEAFF.